Sequencing of this T cell receptor (beta chain) was carried out in a study of long-term antiretroviral therapy in people with HIV. Notes on the study in general: Clones that had undergone expansion before ART prevailed in the repertoire throughout all time points. Transplant-donor-level diversity was not reached after ART, though diversity increased.

Note on this clone: Its antigen is not known.

CDR3 length: 12 amino acids. Per germline, CDR1 SGHDT and CDR2 YYEEEE. Trimming took 3 bases from V and 4 from J, leaving 5 bases between them. Version v3.0 of the immunoSEQ assay ran at survey level. Sequenced by immunoSEQ multiplex PCR; TCRdb stores in-frame clones only, minus some. The sample shows about 28,000 clones, about 89% of them seen only once. The source of this sequence is a man aged 18 to 29 with HIV. The sample consisted of unsorted PBMCs, taken 3.1 years after starting antiretroviral therapy. V usage is TRBV5-6 and J usage is TRBJ1-5, with no clear D. CDR3 nucleotides: TGTGCCAGCAGCTCTTTTAATCAGCCCCAGCATTTT. Amino acid sequence: CASSSFNQPQHF.